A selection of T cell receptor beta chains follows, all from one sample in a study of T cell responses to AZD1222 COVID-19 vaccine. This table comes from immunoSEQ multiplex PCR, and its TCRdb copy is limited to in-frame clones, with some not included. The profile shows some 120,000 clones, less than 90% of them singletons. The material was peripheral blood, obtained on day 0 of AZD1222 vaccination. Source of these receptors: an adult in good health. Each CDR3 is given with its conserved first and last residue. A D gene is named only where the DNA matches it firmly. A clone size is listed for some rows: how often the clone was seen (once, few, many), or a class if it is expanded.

CASSLEALMNTEAFF TGTGCCAGCAGCTTGGAGGCCCTCATGAACACTGAAGCTTTCTTT NA TRBV5-5 NA TRBJ1-1
CASSPKGLAGAQETQYF TGTGCCAGCAGCCCCAAGGGACTAGCGGGGGCCCAAGAGACCCAGTACTTC NA TRBV7-9 TRBD2 TRBJ2-5
CAWSVGAGGVNEQFF TGTGCCTGGAGTGTAGGGGCGGGAGGAGTCAATGAGCAGTTCTTC NA TRBV30 TRBD2 TRBJ2-1
CASSYSGGTYEQYF TGTGCCAGCAGTTACTCAGGCGGGACCTACGAGCAGTACTTC NA TRBV6-5 NA TRBJ2-7
CASSLASRTGNTIYF TGTGCCAGCAGCTTGGCCTCCAGGACTGGAAACACCATATATTTT NA TRBV5-6 NA TRBJ1-3
CAASSETSTDTQYF TGTGCCGCATCGAGTGAGACGAGCACAGATACGCAGTATTTT NA TRBV27 NA TRBJ2-3
CASSDQAGDTQYF TGTGCCAGCAGTGACCAAGCGGGAGATACGCAGTATTTT NA TRBV6-4 NA TRBJ2-3
CASSLALRTLAYNEQFF TGTGCCAGCAGCTTAGCGCTAAGGACCCTCGCCTACAATGAGCAGTTCTTC NA TRBV7-9 NA TRBJ2-1
CASSSGGTGDEKLFF TGTGCCAGCAGTTCGGGGGGGACAGGGGATGAAAAACTGTTTTTT once TRBV28 TRBD1 TRBJ1-4
CASSQNTGLLNTIYF TGTGCCAGCAGCCAGAACACCGGATTATTGAACACCATATATTTT NA TRBV14 NA TRBJ1-3
CASSPGQGANQPQHF TGCGCCAGCAGTCCGGGACAGGGGGCCAATCAGCCCCAGCATTTT NA TRBV4-3 TRBD1 TRBJ1-5
CASRSGGEAFF TGTGCCAGCAGATCAGGGGGTGAAGCTTTCTTT NA TRBV28 TRBD1 TRBJ1-1
CASTFGDRGPDTQYF TGTGCCAGCACCTTCGGGGACAGGGGCCCAGATACGCAGTATTTT NA TRBV5-5 TRBD1 TRBJ2-3
CASSQDYGGKTQYF TGCGCCAGCAGCCAAGATTATGGCGGAAAGACCCAGTACTTC once TRBV4-3 NA TRBJ2-5
CATSRGQGHSPLHF TGTGCCACCAGCAGAGGACAGGGCCATTCACCCCTCCACTTT few TRBV15 TRBD1 TRBJ1-6
CATLDRGLSYEQYF TGTGCCACTTTGGACAGGGGACTTTCTTACGAGCAGTACTTC NA TRBV28 TRBD1 TRBJ2-7
CASSLVAGGSREQFF TGCGCCAGCAGCTTGGTAGCGGGAGGTTCACGGGAGCAGTTCTTC NA TRBV5-1 TRBD2 TRBJ2-1
CASSAMGGHQPQHF TGTGCCAGTAGTGCCATGGGAGGCCATCAGCCCCAGCATTTT NA TRBV19 NA TRBJ1-5
CASSLARGDRAMNTEAFF TGTGCCAGCAGCTTAGCCCGAGGGGACAGGGCAATGAACACTGAAGCTTTCTTT NA TRBV11-3 TRBD1 TRBJ1-1
CASSSQLGETGELFF TGCGCCAGCAGCTCACAACTGGGTGAAACCGGGGAGCTGTTTTTT many TRBV4-3 NA TRBJ2-2
CATMRGLREQYF TGTGCCACCATGAGAGGCCTCCGGGAGCAGTACTTC NA TRBV28 NA TRBJ2-7
CASSPGLRSEAFF TGTGCCAGCTCACCAGGACTCAGGAGCGAAGCTTTCTTT NA TRBV18 NA TRBJ1-1
CASSLTGQGEAFF TGCGCCAGCAGCTTGACCGGACAGGGGGAAGCTTTCTTT NA TRBV5-1 TRBD1 TRBJ1-1
CATISAGTGHTGELFF TGTGCCACTATAAGTGCCGGGACAGGGCACACCGGGGAGCTGTTTTTT few TRBV19 TRBD1 TRBJ2-2
CASSEPSGSYNSPLHF TGTGCCAGCAGTGAACCCTCGGGATCCTATAATTCACCCCTCCACTTT NA TRBV25-1 NA TRBJ1-6
CASSPGTGRETQYF TGTGCCAGCTCACCTGGGACAGGGAGGGAGACCCAGTACTTC few TRBV18 TRBD1 TRBJ2-5
CASSSGPQTGTGLSGNTIYF TGTGCCAGCAGCTCGGGCCCCCAAACCGGGACAGGGTTGTCTGGAAACACCATATATTTT NA TRBV7-6 TRBD1 TRBJ1-3
CASSLGQGSEKLFF TGTGCCAGCAGCTTGGGGCAGGGGAGTGAAAAACTGTTTTTT NA TRBV5-8 NA TRBJ1-4
CASSLGTGSHEQYF TGTGCCAGCAGCCTCGGGACAGGGAGCCACGAGCAGTACTTC NA TRBV6-5 TRBD1 TRBJ2-7
CASSERLRERSNEQFF TGCGCCAGCAGTGAGCGGTTGCGGGAGAGGTCAAATGAGCAGTTCTTC NA TRBV10-2 TRBD2 TRBJ2-1
CASSPAGGTGNEQFF TGTGCCAGCTCACCAGCGGGGGGGACTGGGAATGAGCAGTTCTTC NA TRBV18 TRBD2 TRBJ2-1
CASSPQEWAQYF TGTGCCAGCAGTCCCCAGGAGTGGGCGCAGTATTTT NA TRBV6-2/TRBV6-3 NA TRBJ2-3
CASSPTSMVGYEQYF TGTGCCAGCTCACCGACTAGCATGGTGGGATACGAGCAGTACTTC NA TRBV18 TRBD2 TRBJ2-7
CASSLGRQTYTEAFF TGTGCCAGCAGCTTGGGTCGCCAGACCTACACTGAAGCTTTCTTT NA TRBV5-4 NA TRBJ1-1
CASSWTENTEAFF TGTGCCAGCAGTTGGACAGAGAACACTGAAGCTTTCTTT NA TRBV6-6 NA TRBJ1-1
CASSGQGFETQYF TGTGCCAGCAGCGGACAGGGGTTTGAGACCCAGTACTTC NA TRBV9 TRBD1 TRBJ2-5
CASSLYGDEKLFF TGTGCCAGCAGCTTATACGGGGATGAAAAACTGTTTTTT NA TRBV7-9 NA TRBJ1-4
CASSHGGDGEQYF TGTGCCAGCAGCCATGGGGGGGACGGAGAGCAGTACTTC NA TRBV14 TRBD2 TRBJ2-7
CASSQDRNYGYTF TGCGCCAGCAGCCAAGATCGTAACTATGGCTACACCTTC NA TRBV4-1 NA TRBJ1-2
CASSFSVAGGYEQYF TGTGCCAGCAGCTTCTCGGTAGCGGGGGGCTACGAGCAGTACTTC NA TRBV7-6 TRBD2 TRBJ2-7
CASSLGQLQETQYF TGTGCCAGCAGCTTGGGCCAGTTACAAGAGACCCAGTACTTC NA TRBV5-6 NA TRBJ2-5
CASSSTAMNTEAFF TGTGCCAGCTCATCGACAGCCATGAACACTGAAGCTTTCTTT NA TRBV18 NA TRBJ1-1
CASSQSASNQPQHF TGTGCCAGCAGTCAAAGCGCTAGCAATCAGCCCCAGCATTTT NA TRBV2 NA TRBJ1-5
CASSLLGAGYGTGELFF TGTGCCAGCAGTTTACTCGGGGCAGGGTATGGTACCGGGGAGCTGTTTTTT NA TRBV27 NA TRBJ2-2
CATSDSPRSGANVLTF TGTGCCACCAGTGATTCCCCCCGCTCTGGGGCCAACGTCCTGACTTTC NA TRBV24-1 NA TRBJ2-6
CASSILGGGVYMNTEAFF TGTGCCAGTAGTATATTGGGCGGAGGGGTATACATGAACACTGAAGCTTTCTTT NA TRBV19 NA TRBJ1-1
CASSPASGGEQFF TGTGCCAGCAGCCCGGCTAGCGGGGGGGAGCAGTTCTTC NA TRBV7-3 TRBD2 TRBJ2-1
CASRTGGSYNEQFF TGTGCCAGCAGGACAGGGGGCTCCTACAATGAGCAGTTCTTC NA TRBV6-5 TRBD1 TRBJ2-1
CASSLGEHLNTEAFF TGTGCCAGCAGCTTAGGGGAACACCTGAACACTGAAGCTTTCTTT NA TRBV7-9 NA TRBJ1-1
CASSPRAQGEQYF TGTGCCAGCTCACCACGGGCCCAGGGCGAGCAGTACTTC NA TRBV18 NA TRBJ2-7
CASTGRGGGPGQETQYF TGCGCCAGCACCGGCCGGGGCGGGGGGCCGGGGCAAGAGACCCAGTACTTC once TRBV5-1 TRBD2 TRBJ2-5
CATDQRMSYNEQFF TGTGCCACCGATCAGCGGATGTCGTACAATGAGCAGTTCTTC few TRBV7-9 NA TRBJ2-1
CAWRAIPGTGGYEQFF TGTGCCTGGAGGGCGATCCCCGGGACAGGGGGCTATGAGCAGTTCTTC NA TRBV30 TRBD1 TRBJ2-1
CASSLLSETSGSTDTQYF TGCGCCAGCAGCTTGTTATCGGAGACTAGCGGGTCCACAGATACGCAGTATTTT NA TRBV5-1 TRBD2 TRBJ2-3
CASSTAGASGETQYF TGTGCCAGCAGCACCGCCGGTGCCTCGGGAGAGACCCAGTACTTC NA TRBV5-4 NA TRBJ2-5
CSVPSQGKPSCEQYF TGCAGCGTTCCCTCACAGGGGAAGCCCTCCTGCGAGCAGTACTTC NA TRBV29-1 TRBD1 TRBJ2-7
CSASSPNTGELFF TGCAGTGCTAGTTCCCCAAACACCGGGGAGCTGTTTTTT NA TRBV20-1 NA TRBJ2-2